The clone carrying this TCR beta chain is labeled medium-sized. Its antigen is unidentified. Rearranged V-D-J TRB sequences were amplified with a mixed TRB-A/B primer pool. TCRdb re-called the multiplex PCR reads with MiXCR, one entry per CDR3 protein. Of about 2,700 distinct CDR3 sequences listed, about 25% are singletons. Amplification of TCR beta used genomic DNA extracted from peripheral blood. The source of the sample is a study of T cell repertoires in aging, cancer and after chemotherapy. As for the study in general: Donor ages fell into six groups from 30 or younger up to 70 or older.

Study-wide points: Compared with age-matched healthy donors, untreated hematological or solid cancer patients showed higher blood TCR clonality. Across the chemotherapy interval, each cancer cohort showed higher median generation probability, suggesting thymic rebound. In cancer patients, declining TCR diversity with age involved lost richness and lost evenness.

Germline CDR1 is MNHNS and CDR2 is SASEGT. V gave up 9 bases and J gave up 4 bases, with 21 bases separating them. The CDR3 length is 15 residues. The TCR originated in a human donor with a solid tumor. V is TRBV6-1 and J is TRBJ1-2; D unresolved. What was sequenced was blood. The chain's CDR3 is CASIDVTLSSYGYTF. CDR3 sequence (DNA): TGTGCCAGTATTGACGTCACCCTCTCTAGCTATGGCTACACCTTC.